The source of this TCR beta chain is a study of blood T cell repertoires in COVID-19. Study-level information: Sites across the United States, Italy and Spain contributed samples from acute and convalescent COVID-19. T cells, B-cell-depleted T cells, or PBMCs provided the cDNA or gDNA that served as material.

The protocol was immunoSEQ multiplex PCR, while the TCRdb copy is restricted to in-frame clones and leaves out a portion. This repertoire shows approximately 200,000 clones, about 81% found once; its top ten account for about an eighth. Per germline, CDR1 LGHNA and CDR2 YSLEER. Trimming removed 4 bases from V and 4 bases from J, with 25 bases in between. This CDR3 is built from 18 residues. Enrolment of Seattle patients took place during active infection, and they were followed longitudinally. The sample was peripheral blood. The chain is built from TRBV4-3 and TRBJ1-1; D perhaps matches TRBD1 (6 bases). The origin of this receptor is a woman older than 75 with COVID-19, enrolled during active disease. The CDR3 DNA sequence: TGCGCCAGCAGCCGCAGACATGCACGAGACAGGTGGGGCACTGAAGCTTTCTTT. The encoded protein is CASSRRHARDRWGTEAFF.